A selection of T cell receptor beta chains follows, all from one sample in a study of molecular identifiers for immune sequencing clone quantification. TCRdb reanalysed the PCR reads using MiXCR and keeps one entry per CDR3 protein. The sample lists 300,000 to 350,000 distinct CDR3 sequences, roughly 23% occurring once. Sequencing was carried out using naive CD8+ T cells from blood, with Jurkat cell RNA spiked in. These receptors were obtained from a human donor in good health. Some libraries in this study had Jurkat cell RNA spiked in. The CDR3 runs from the conserved cysteine through the conserved F or W. The D gene is left open where the match is weak. Clone size appears in some rows only: once, few, many, or a class for an expanded clone.

TRBV9	.	many	TRBJ2-5	CASSVANQETQYF	TGTGCCAGCAGCGTAGCTAACCAAGAGACCCAGTACTTC
TRBV5-1	TRBD1	.	TRBJ2-2	CASSLGQGSGELFF	TGCGCCAGCAGCTTGGGACAGGGGTCCGGGGAGCTGTTTTTT
TRBV19	.	few	TRBJ2-3	CASSRDSLSTDTQYF	TGTGCCAGTAGTAGGGACTCCCTTAGCACAGATACGCAGTATTTT
TRBV28	.	many	TRBJ2-7	CASSLRQDEQYF	TGTGCCAGCAGTTTAAGGCAGGACGAGCAGTACTTC
TRBV3-1	.	many	TRBJ2-7	CASSPGTLTYEQYF	TGTGCCAGCAGCCCCGGGACCCTCACCTACGAGCAGTACTTC
TRBV5-6	TRBD1	few	TRBJ2-7	CASSLAGQGAIAYEQYF	TGTGCCAGCAGCTTGGCTGGGCAGGGGGCTATCGCCTACGAGCAGTACTTC
TRBV12-3/TRBV12-4	TRBD1	many	TRBJ2-5	CASSQQGQRETQYF	TGTGCCAGCAGTCAACAGGGGCAGAGGGAGACCCAGTACTTC
TRBV7-9	.	many	TRBJ2-7	CASSPGSYEQYF	TGTGCCAGCAGCCCTGGGAGTTACGAGCAGTACTTC
TRBV29-1	.	many	TRBJ1-1	CSVEVALGHTEAFF	TGCAGCGTTGAAGTGGCCCTCGGGCACACTGAAGCTTTCTTT
TRBV19	TRBD1	.	TRBJ1-1	CASSIHQGANTEASF	TGTGCCAGTAGTATACATCAGGGGGCGAACACTGAAGCTTCCTTT
TRBV20-1	.	many	TRBJ2-3	CSARGYVATAKADTQYF	TGCAGTGCTAGAGGTTACGTTGCGACAGCGAAGGCAGATACGCAGTATTTT
TRBV7-9	.	many	TRBJ2-3	CASSRSTGTSTDTQYF	TGTGCCAGCAGTCGTAGCACTGGCACTAGCACAGATACGCAGTATTTT
TRBV20-1	.	many	TRBJ2-5	CSARDRGGPETQYF	TGCAGTGCTAGAGATAGGGGGGGGCCAGAGACCCAGTACTTC
TRBV4-1	.	.	TRBJ2-5	CASSPARGGGLTETQYF	TGCGCCAGCAGCCCTGCAAGGGGGGGGGGTCTGACAGAGACCCAGTACTTC
TRBV7-6	TRBD2	many	TRBJ2-7	CASSAALAGGGSEQYF	TGTGCCAGCAGCGCGGCTCTAGCGGGAGGAGGAAGCGAGCAGTACTTC
TRBV4-1	.	.	TRBJ1-5	CASSLGAVPWSYSNQPQHF	TGCGCCAGCAGCCTAGGGGCAGTCCCATGGTCTTATAGCAATCAGCCCCAGCATTTT
TRBV7-8	.	many	TRBJ1-1	CASSLGHPNTEAFF	TGTGCCAGCAGCTTAGGGCATCCGAACACTGAAGCTTTCTTT
TRBV6-2/TRBV6-3	TRBD1	.	TRBJ2-7	CASSWDRGWERYF	TGTGCCAGCAGCTGGGACAGGGGATGGGAGCGGTACTTC
TRBV2	TRBD2	many	TRBJ2-5	CASSEEVAGDYETQYF	TGTGCCAGCAGTGAAGAAGTAGCGGGGGATTACGAGACCCAGTACTTC
TRBV7-9	.	many	TRBJ2-1	CASSLWGYEQFF	TGTGCCAGCAGCTTATGGGGGTATGAGCAGTTCTTC
TRBV7-6	TRBD2	.	TRBJ2-3	CASSLEQGLNTRYF	TGTGCCAGCAGCTTGGAGCAGGGACTAAATACGCGGTATTTT
TRBV2	TRBD2	.	TRBJ2-7	CASSEAGMSYEQYF	TGTGCCAGCAGCGAAGCGGGGATGTCCTACGAGCAGTACTTC
TRBV24-1	.	many	TRBJ1-1	CATRLNTEAFF	TGTGCCACCAGACTGAACACTGAAGCTTTCTTT
TRBV28	TRBD2	many	TRBJ2-5	CASGERGGEETQYF	TGTGCCAGCGGAGAGCGGGGGGGGGAAGAGACCCAGTACTTC
TRBV4-3	.	.	TRBJ2-3	CASSQDQGLVSTDTQYF	TGCGCCAGCAGCCAAGATCAAGGGCTAGTTAGCACAGATACGCAGTATTTT
TRBV16	.	many	TRBJ1-5	CASSQYQDQPQHF	TGTGCCAGCAGCCAATACCAGGATCAGCCCCAGCATTTT
TRBV6-2/TRBV6-3	.	few	TRBJ1-6	CASRPGRPLSPLHF	TGTGCCAGCAGACCGGGACGGCCTCTATCACCCCTCCACTTT
TRBV19	.	many	TRBJ1-1	CASSIWNTEAFF	TGTGCCAGTAGTATATGGAACACTGAAGCTTTCTTT
TRBV29-1	TRBD2	few	TRBJ2-1	CSVEMPPRLAGVNEQFF	TGCAGCGTTGAAATGCCCCCGCGACTAGCGGGAGTGAATGAGCAGTTCTTC
TRBV7-7	.	many	TRBJ2-2	CASSPGTGFAGELFF	TGTGCCAGCAGCCCCGGGACTGGGTTCGCCGGGGAGCTGTTTTTT
TRBV12-3/TRBV12-4	.	.	TRBJ2-7	CASSLGLGQYF	TGTGCCAGCAGTCTGGGTCTCGGGCAGTACTTC
TRBV7-9	TRBD2	many	TRBJ2-3	CASSPTTSGTDTQYF	TGTGCCAGCAGCCCGACGACTAGCGGGACAGATACGCAGTATTTT
TRBV12-3/TRBV12-4	.	many	TRBJ2-5	CASSLDARQETQYF	TGTGCCAGCAGTTTAGACGCACGCCAAGAGACCCAGTACTTC
TRBV9	.	few	TRBJ2-7	CASSVASQGSEQYF	TGTGCCAGCAGCGTAGCCAGTCAGGGGTCCGAGCAGTACTTC
TRBV12-3/TRBV12-4	.	many	TRBJ2-2	CASSPDSSGGELFF	TGTGCCAGCAGCCCGGACAGTTCCGGCGGGGAGCTGTTTTTT
TRBV6-2/TRBV6-3	.	few	TRBJ2-6	CASTILGGAAGANVLTF	TGTGCCAGCACTATCCTGGGGGGAGCCGCTGGGGCCAACGTCCTGACTTTC
TRBV5-4	.	.	TRBJ1-2	CASSSGQLYGYTF	TGTGCCAGCAGTTCAGGACAGCTCTATGGCTACACCTTC
TRBV6-2/TRBV6-3	TRBD2	many	TRBJ2-7	CASRPGLAGGFYEQYF	TGTGCCAGCAGGCCCGGACTAGCGGGAGGTTTCTACGAGCAGTACTTC